Presented here are 12 T cell receptor beta chains from one specimen sequenced in a study of blood T cell repertoires in COVID-19. Sequenced by immunoSEQ multiplex PCR; TCRdb stores in-frame clones only, minus some. The repertoire includes some 300,000 clones, around 91% of them detected once, and around 1% sits in the top ten. The sequencing sample was made of peripheral blood. These receptors originate from a woman aged 40 to 50 with COVID-19, enrolled during active disease.

The genes are TRBV15 and TRBJ2-7; no clear D gene. V shed 4 bases and J shed 1 base, with 5 bases lying between them. CDR3 length equals 12 residues. The V gene's germline CDR1 is LNHNV and CDR2 YYDKDF (reference sequence). CDR3 coding DNA: TGTGCCACCAGCACACGGTCCTACGAGCAGTACTTC. It yields the protein CATSTRSYEQYF.

The rearrangement joins TRBV28 to TRBJ2-2; D gene ambiguous. V was trimmed by 6 bases and J by 3 bases, leaving 5 bases between them. Germline V gene sequence: CDR1 MDHEN, CDR2 SYDVKM. This CDR3 spans 12 amino acids. CDR3 sequence: CASSLYTGELFF. The CDR3 nucleotides read TGTGCCAGCAGCCTCTACACCGGGGAGCTGTTTTTT.

V and J are TRBV4-2 and TRBJ1-4, with a weak D call TRBD1 (5 bases). Between the trimmed V and J ends, which lost 0 bases and 4 bases, there was a span of 18 bases. The CDR3 contains 18 residues. Germline V gene sequence: CDR1 LGHNA, CDR2 YNFKEQ. The CDR3, as DNA: TGTGCCAGCAGCCAAGATGAAAGGGGCGAGGATGGTAATGAAAAACTGTTTTTT. Protein product: CASSQDERGEDGNEKLFF.

The J gene is TRBJ2-3, the V gene TRBV5-1; 12 bases line up with TRBD2. This CDR3 is 18 amino acids long. V lost 4 bases, J lost 0 bases, and 9 bases stayed unmatched. Germline V gene data show CDR1 as SGHRS and CDR2 as YFSETQ. In DNA form, the CDR3 reads TGCGCCAGCAGCCGGACAACTAGCGGGGGGCGGAGCACAGATACGCAGTATTTT. The encoded protein is CASSRTTSGGRSTDTQYF.

The chain combines TRBV5-1 with TRBJ2-2, with 10 bases matching TRBD2. After removal of 1 base from V and 6 bases from J, the junction contained 3 bases not matched to a gene. The CDR3 is 15 amino acids. Germline values: CDR1 SGHRS, CDR2 YFSETQ. DNA of the CDR3: TGCGCCAGCAGCTTGACTAGCGGGAATGCCGGGGAGCTGTTTTTT. This translates into CASSLTSGNAGELFF.

V gene TRBV3-1 (or the pseudogene TRBV3-2) combines with J gene TRBJ1-5, with a tentative D call TRBD1 (5 bases). Between the trimmed V and J ends, which lost 4 bases and 5 bases, there was a span of 12 bases. This CDR3 contains 14 residues. From germline, CDR1 is LGHDT and CDR2 YNNKEL (reference sequence). In nucleotides, the CDR3 is TGTGCCAGCAGCCCCAGGACAAACCATCAGCCCCAGCATTTT. Protein sequence: CASSPRTNHQPQHF.

The chain couples TRBV5-4 to TRBJ1-1; TRBD1 might be the D (6 bases). The germline V gene encodes CDR1 SGHNT and CDR2 YYREEE (reference sequence). V was pared by 4 bases and J by 4 bases, with 11 bases between. This CDR3 has 13 residues. The CDR3 reads CASSSTGTTEAFF. The CDR3 DNA is TGTGCCAGCAGCAGCACAGGGACCACTGAAGCTTTCTTT.

The J gene is TRBJ1-3, the V gene TRBV9, with unresolved D. V lost 1 base and J lost 3, with 11 bases in between. This CDR3 is 15 amino acids long. Germline CDR1 SGDLS, CDR2 YYNGEE. The CDR3 loop is CASSVSGWRGNTIYF. The CDR3 coding sequence is TGTGCCAGCAGCGTATCCGGGTGGCGTGGAAACACCATATATTTT.

The rearrangement uses TRBV28 and TRBJ2-6; 7 positions agree with TRBD1. Germline loops: CDR1 MDHEN, CDR2 SYDVKM. J gave up 1 base and V 2 bases, and 14 bases lay outside the gene matches. This CDR3 is 20 amino acids long. The CDR3 here is CASSLLTFTGDPSGANVLTF. The DNA for the CDR3 is TGTGCCAGCAGTTTACTCACATTCACAGGGGATCCTTCTGGGGCCAACGTCCTGACTTTC.

This clone was seen more than once but under ten times. The CDR3 DNA reads TGTGCCAGCTCACGGTCCCCAGACACAGATACGCAGTATTTT. Its protein product is CASSRSPDTDTQYF. The J gene is TRBJ2-3, the V gene TRBV18; D gene ambiguous. V dropped 4 bases and J dropped 2 bases, with 10 bases sitting between them. The germline V gene has CDR1 KGHSH and CDR2 LQKENI. CDR3 length equals 14 residues.

This chain links TRBV12-3 or TRBV12-4 with TRBJ1-2; D gene uncertain. V lost 6 bases, J lost 2 bases, and 10 bases lay in between. The CDR3 loop spans 13 amino acids. CDR3: CASSVTRNYGYTF. The CDR3 DNA is TGTGCCAGCAGCGTAACCAGGAACTATGGCTACACCTTC.

This chain uses TRBV7-9 with TRBJ1-5; 10 nucleotides line up with TRBD1. V was clipped by 1 base and J by 6 bases; unmatched bases: 3. The CDR3 runs to 15 residues. The germline gives CDR1 SEHNR, CDR2 FQNEAQ (reference sequence). CDR3: CASSLGDRGSQPQHF. Here the CDR3 DNA reads TGTGCCAGCAGCTTAGGGGACAGGGGCAGTCAGCCCCAGCATTTT.